This entry lists 16 T cell receptor beta chains sequenced from one sample in a study of vaccination and CD4 T cells after COVID-19. The Oncomine TCR Beta short-read assay sequenced DNA from cultured CD4+ T cells. TCRdb reprocessed the PCR reads via MiXCR and lists one record per CDR3 protein. The table shows more than 11,000 distinct CDR3 sequences, with 25% to 35% occurring only once. No antigens are known for them. Treatment in this sample: roughly 11-day PBMC culture with coronavirus spike peptide pools or control peptides (ViraFEST assay). The sample here was CD4+ T cells from blood, cultured in vitro, taken before SARS-CoV-2 vaccination. These receptors were collected from a human donor who received a COVID-19 vaccine.

This clonotype has more than one count but fewer than ten. V is TRBV6-2 or TRBV6-3 and J is TRBJ1-2; 7 nucleotides agree with TRBD1. The CDR3 spans 15 residues. J was trimmed by 4 bases and V by 5 bases; bases with no gene match: 10. Germline CDR1 reads MNHEY; CDR2 reads SVGEGT. CDR3 bases: TGTGCCAGCAGTATTACAGGGGCGCGAGGCTATGGCTACACCTTC. Amino acids: CASSITGARGYGYTF.

The chain couples TRBV6-2 or TRBV6-3 to TRBJ2-6; TRBD1 agrees at 7 bases. V lost 6 bases and J lost 0; bases outside the gene matches: 5. Germline-derived CDR1 and CDR2 are MNHEY and SVGEGT. The CDR3 length is 16 residues. The CDR3 bases are TGTGCCAGCAGCAGGGACAGTCACTCTGGGGCCAACGTCCTGACTTTC. Encoded protein: CASSRDSHSGANVLTF.

On this clonotype: This may be a read error, as it is one base from a much larger clone. The chain recombines TRBV2 with TRBJ1-5; no firm D call. CDR1 and CDR2 (germline): SNHLY, FYNNEI. CDR3 length: 15 residues. CDR3 region: CASSEGNLSNRPQHF. The CDR3 bases are TGTGCCAGCAGTGAAGGGAATCTTAGCAATCGGCCCCAGCATTTT. Full variable domain (missing parts from reference TRBV2 and TRBJ1-5): EPEVTQTPSHQVTQMGQEVILRCVPISNHLYFYWYRQILGQKVEFLVSFYNNEISEKSEIFDDQFSVERPDGSNFTLKIRSTKLEDSAMYFCASSEGNLSNRPQHFGDGTRLSIL.

This clonotype was counted only a few times. The rearrangement links TRBV6-1 to TRBJ2-5, with 7 bases aligning to TRBD2. The germline V gene encodes CDR1 MNHNS and CDR2 SASEGT. CDR3 size: 11 residues. V dropped 4 bases and J dropped 7; count of bases not matched to a gene: 0. In nucleotides, the CDR3 is TGTGCCAGCAGTGTAGCGGGGACCCAGTACTTC. This codes for CASSVAGTQYF.

V and J are TRBV20-1 and TRBJ2-5, with TRBD1 as a possible D gene (5 bases). The CDR3 has 16 residues. CDR1 is DFQATT and CDR2 is SNEGSKA in the germline V gene (reference sequence). Between the trimmed V and J ends, which lost 0 bases and 3 bases, there was a span of 17 bases. CDR3 DNA sequence: TGCAGTGCTAGAGAGGGGCGAGAAACGGCGAAAGAGACCCAGTACTTC. Translating it yields CSAREGRETAKETQYF.

This clonotype was counted a few times. The CDR3 protein is CASSIASDNEQFF. CDR3 nucleotides: TGTGCCAGTAGTATAGCCTCTGACAATGAGCAGTTCTTC. V is TRBV19 and J is TRBJ2-1; D not resolved. The CDR3 loop spans 13 amino acids. Per the germline V gene, CDR1 is LNHDA and CDR2 is SQIVND (reference sequence). The V and J ends lost 1 base and 5 bases respectively, with 6 bases between them.

In its sample, this clonotype was seen a few times. The chain combines TRBV24-1 with TRBJ2-1; a weak D match, TRBD1 (5 bases). The V gene's germline CDR1 is KGHDR and CDR2 SFDVKD. The CDR3 runs to 17 residues. Between the trimmed V and J ends, which lost 5 bases and 0 bases, there was a span of 16 bases. CDR3 in DNA: TGTGCCACCAGTGGGTCAGGGTGGAGTAGCTCCTACAATGAGCAGTTCTTC. This encodes CATSGSGWSSSYNEQFF.

This clonotype was counted a few times. The V call is TRBV7-9, the J call TRBJ2-2; 12 positions match TRBD2. CDR3 length: 16 residues. Looked up from germline, CDR1 is SEHNR and CDR2 is FQNEAQ (reference sequence). Trimming removed 5 bases from V and 6 bases from J; junction bases left unmatched: 7. The CDR3 region is CASSQLAGGSPGELFF. In nucleotides, the CDR3 is TGTGCCAGCAGCCAACTAGCGGGGGGTTCGCCCGGGGAGCTGTTTTTT.

The J gene is TRBJ1-2, the V gene TRBV20-1, with D possibly matching TRBD1 (5 bases). The V end was cut by 0 bases, the J end by 4 bases, with 18 bases between. CDR3 size: 16 residues. The germline V gene encodes CDR1 DFQATT and CDR2 SNEGSKA (reference sequence). The DNA for the CDR3 is TGCAGTGCTAGAGATCGGGGGGTAGGAGTGACCTATGGCTACACCTTC. Translating gives CSARDRGVGVTYGYTF.

The rearrangement joins TRBV20-1 to TRBJ1-6, with 8 bases fitting TRBD1. The CDR3 covers 15 residues. The J segment lost 3 bases and the V segment lost 3 bases, leaving 4 bases of the junction unmatched. Germline V gives CDR1 DFQATT, CDR2 SNEGSKA (reference sequence). This CDR3 is CSASRGTGYNSPLHF. Written as DNA, the CDR3 is TGCAGTGCTAGCCGTGGGACAGGCTATAATTCACCCCTCCACTTT.

The V and J genes are TRBV25-1 and TRBJ1-5; no clear D. From germline, CDR1 is MGHDK and CDR2 SYGVNS. Trimming left V 6 bases short and J 0 bases short, with 9 bases between. CDR3 length: 14 residues. The CDR3 DNA is TGTGCCAGCAGAGAGTCCATTAGCAATCAGCCCCAGCATTTT. Translating it yields CASRESISNQPQHF.

The V call is TRBV6-5, the J call TRBJ1-1, with 8 bases lining up with TRBD1. Germline V gene data show CDR1 as MNHEY and CDR2 as SVGAGI. Losses at the gene ends were 1 base for V and 7 bases for J; bases not matched to a gene: 8. The CDR3 is 15 amino acids. CDR3 amino acids: CASSYYPTGGSEAFF. CDR3 bases: TGTGCCAGCAGTTACTACCCCACAGGGGGTAGTGAAGCTTTCTTT.

This clonotype appeared a few times. The chain uses TRBV27 and TRBJ2-1; D gene unclear. This CDR3 is 15 amino acids long. Germline values: CDR1 MNHEY, CDR2 SMNVEV (reference sequence). The V gene lost 0 bases and the J gene lost 0 bases, with 6 bases spanning the gap. CDR3 sequence (DNA): TGTGCCAGCAGTTTATCTGTCAGCTCCTACAATGAGCAGTTCTTC. The encoded protein is CASSLSVSSYNEQFF.

This clonotype was counted a few times. This chain connects TRBV6-1 to TRBJ2-5, with 10 positions matching TRBD2. Germline V gives CDR1 MNHNS, CDR2 SASEGT. The CDR3 consists of 13 residues. J gave up 5 bases and V 8 bases, and 5 bases lay outside the gene matches. CDR3 DNA sequence: TGTGCCAGCTCCGGGACTAGCGACGAGACCCAGTACTTC. This encodes CASSGTSDETQYF.

This clonotype was detected only a few times. The genes are TRBV11-3 and TRBJ1-6; D gene uncertain. In germline, CDR1 is SGHNT, CDR2 YENEEA. Trimming cost V 1 base and J 3 bases, with 13 bases left between them. CDR3 size: 17 residues. CDR3 coding DNA: TGTGCCAGCAGCTTAGCTCAGCCTAGACTCTATAATTCACCCCTCCACTTT. Protein sequence: CASSLAQPRLYNSPLHF.

Points on this clonotype: No DNA is shown, since the ends of the CDR3 on it are uncertain; the CDR3 is the one TCRdb lists. The chain links TRBV7-5 to TRBJ2-7; the DNA was not compared with TRBD1, the D call given in the table. TRBV7-5 corresponds to a pseudogene. 19 amino acids form the CDR3, both terminal residues included. The CDR3 spells CISVSEAGGCLACSYEQYF.